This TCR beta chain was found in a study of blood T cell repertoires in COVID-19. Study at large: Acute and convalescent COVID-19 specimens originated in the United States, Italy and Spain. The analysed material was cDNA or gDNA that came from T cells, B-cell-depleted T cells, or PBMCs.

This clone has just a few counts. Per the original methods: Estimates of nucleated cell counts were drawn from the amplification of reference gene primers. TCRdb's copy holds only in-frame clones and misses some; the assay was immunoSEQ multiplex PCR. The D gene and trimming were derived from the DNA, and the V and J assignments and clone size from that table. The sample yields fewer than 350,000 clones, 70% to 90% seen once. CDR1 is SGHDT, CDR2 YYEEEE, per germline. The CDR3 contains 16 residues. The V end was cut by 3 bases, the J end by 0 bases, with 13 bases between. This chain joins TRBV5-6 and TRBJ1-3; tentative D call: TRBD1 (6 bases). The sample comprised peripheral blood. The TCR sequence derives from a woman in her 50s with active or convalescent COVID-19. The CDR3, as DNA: TGTGCCAGCAGCTGGGGGGGCGGGACCTCTGGAAACACCATATATTTT. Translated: CASSWGGGTSGNTIYF.